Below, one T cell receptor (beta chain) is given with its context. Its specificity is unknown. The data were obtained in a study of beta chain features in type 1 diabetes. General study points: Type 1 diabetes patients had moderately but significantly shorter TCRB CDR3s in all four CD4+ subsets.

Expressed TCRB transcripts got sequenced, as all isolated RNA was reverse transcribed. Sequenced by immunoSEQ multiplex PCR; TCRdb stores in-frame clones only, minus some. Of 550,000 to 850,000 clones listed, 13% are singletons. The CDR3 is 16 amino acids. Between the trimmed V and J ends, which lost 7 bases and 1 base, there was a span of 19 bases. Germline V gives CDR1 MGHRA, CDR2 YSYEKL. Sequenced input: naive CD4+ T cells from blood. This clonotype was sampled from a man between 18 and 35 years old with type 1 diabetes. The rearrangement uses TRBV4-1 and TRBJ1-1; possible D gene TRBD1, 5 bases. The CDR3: CASTSDFGGRNTEAFF. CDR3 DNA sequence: TGCGCCAGCACCTCCGACTTTGGGGGTCGGAACACTGAAGCTTTCTTT.